The entry below describes one T cell receptor (beta chain). The antigen is not known. The data stem from a study of Graves' ophthalmopathy and Graves' hyperthyroidism. Study conclusions and caveats: A 13-signature model separated ophthalmopathy from stable hyperthyroidism, roughly 86% sensitivity, roughly 81% specificity.

V was clipped by 0 bases and J by 2 bases, with 14 bases between them. CDR1 is MNHEY and CDR2 is SVGEGT in the germline V gene. The CDR3 is made up of 16 amino acids. Amplified material comprised TCR beta CDR3 regions derived from RNA transcripts. Second-round multiplex PCR came after first-round RT-PCR with HTBI primers. MiXCR was run by TCRdb on the multiplex PCR reads, yielding one entry per CDR3 protein. Of 400,000 to 500,000 distinct CDR3 sequences in the sample, 20% to 25% are singletons; the top ten hold roughly 3.2%. Additional autoimmune diseases, uncontrolled infections, pregnancy or lactation disqualified patients.

This clonotype was sampled from a woman aged 18-29 years with stable Graves' hyperthyroidism. Sequencing was performed on peripheral blood. The V gene is TRBV6-2 or TRBV6-3, the J gene TRBJ2-7; D remains unclear. The CDR3: CASSYSRWAGAYEQYF. For the CDR3, the DNA is TGTGCCAGCAGTTACTCGAGGTGGGCAGGCGCCTACGAGCAGTACTTC.